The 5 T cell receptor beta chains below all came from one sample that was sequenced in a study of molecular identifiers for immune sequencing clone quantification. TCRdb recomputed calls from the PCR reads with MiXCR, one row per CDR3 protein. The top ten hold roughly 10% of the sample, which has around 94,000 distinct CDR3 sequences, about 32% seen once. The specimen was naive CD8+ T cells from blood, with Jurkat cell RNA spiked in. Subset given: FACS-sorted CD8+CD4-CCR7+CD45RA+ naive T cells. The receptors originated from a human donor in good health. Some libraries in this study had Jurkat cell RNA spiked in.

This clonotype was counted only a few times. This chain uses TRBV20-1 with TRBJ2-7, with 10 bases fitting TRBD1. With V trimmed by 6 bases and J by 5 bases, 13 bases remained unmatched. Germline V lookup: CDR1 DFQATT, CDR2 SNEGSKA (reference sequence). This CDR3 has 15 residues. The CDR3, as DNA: TGCAGTGCCCCCACCGTGGGACAGGGGTATGACGAGCAGTACTTC. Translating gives CSAPTVGQGYDEQYF.

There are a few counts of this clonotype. The CDR3: CASSLAWARAKNIQYF. CDR3 DNA: TGTGCCAGCAGCTTGGCGTGGGCTCGAGCCAAAAACATTCAGTACTTC. The chain recombines TRBV5-6 with TRBJ2-4; D gene ambiguous. Germline V gene data show CDR1 as SGHDT and CDR2 as YYEEEE. The CDR3 runs 16 residues. V lost 0 bases and J lost 0, with 10 bases in between.

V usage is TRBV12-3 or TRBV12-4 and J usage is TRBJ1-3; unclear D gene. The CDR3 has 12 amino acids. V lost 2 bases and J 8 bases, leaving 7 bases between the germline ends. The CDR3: CASSLSIYTIYF. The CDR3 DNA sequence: TGTGCCAGCAGTTTATCCATATACACCATATATTTT.

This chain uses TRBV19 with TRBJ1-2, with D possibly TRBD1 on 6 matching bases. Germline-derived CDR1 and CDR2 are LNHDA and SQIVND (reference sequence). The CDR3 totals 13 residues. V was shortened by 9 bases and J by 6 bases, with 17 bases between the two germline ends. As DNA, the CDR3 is TGTGCCAGCTCCGGGACAAGTGCGAATGGCTACACCTTC. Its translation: CASSGTSANGYTF.

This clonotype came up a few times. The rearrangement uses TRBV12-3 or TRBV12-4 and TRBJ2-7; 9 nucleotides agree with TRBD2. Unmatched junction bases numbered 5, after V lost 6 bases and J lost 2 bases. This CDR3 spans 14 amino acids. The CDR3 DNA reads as TGTGCCAGCAGCCCTAGCGGGGTAACCTACGAGCAGTACTTC. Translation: CASSPSGVTYEQYF.